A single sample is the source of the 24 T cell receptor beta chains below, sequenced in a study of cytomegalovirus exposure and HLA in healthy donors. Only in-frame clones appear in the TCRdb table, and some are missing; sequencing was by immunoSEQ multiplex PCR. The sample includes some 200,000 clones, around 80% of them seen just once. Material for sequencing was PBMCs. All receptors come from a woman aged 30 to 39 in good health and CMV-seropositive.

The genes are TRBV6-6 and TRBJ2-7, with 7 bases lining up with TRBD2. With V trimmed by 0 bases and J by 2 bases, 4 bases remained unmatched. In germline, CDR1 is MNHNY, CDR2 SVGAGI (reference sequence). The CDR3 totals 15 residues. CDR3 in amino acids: CASSYSNGGTYEQYF. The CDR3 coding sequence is TGTGCCAGCAGTTACTCGAACGGGGGGACCTACGAGCAGTACTTC.

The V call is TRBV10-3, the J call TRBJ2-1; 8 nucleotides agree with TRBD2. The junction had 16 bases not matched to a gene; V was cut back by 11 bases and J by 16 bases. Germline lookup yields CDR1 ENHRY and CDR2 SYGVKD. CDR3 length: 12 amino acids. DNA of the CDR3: TGTGCCGCCAACGGGGGGGGCTCCGAACGTTTCTTC. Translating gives CAANGGGSERFF.

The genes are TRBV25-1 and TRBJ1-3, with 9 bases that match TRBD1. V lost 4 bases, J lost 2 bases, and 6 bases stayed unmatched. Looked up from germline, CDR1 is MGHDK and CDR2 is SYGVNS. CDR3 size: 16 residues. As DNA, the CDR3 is TGTGCCAGCAGTGCAGGACAGGGGCGACCTGGAAACACCATATATTTT. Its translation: CASSAGQGRPGNTIYF.

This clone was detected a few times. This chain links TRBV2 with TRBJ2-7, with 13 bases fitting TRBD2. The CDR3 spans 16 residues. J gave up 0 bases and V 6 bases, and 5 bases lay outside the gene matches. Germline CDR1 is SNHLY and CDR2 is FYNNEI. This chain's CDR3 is CASRTRTSGSSYEQYF. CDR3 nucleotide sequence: TGTGCCAGCAGGACGAGGACTAGCGGGAGCTCCTACGAGCAGTACTTC.

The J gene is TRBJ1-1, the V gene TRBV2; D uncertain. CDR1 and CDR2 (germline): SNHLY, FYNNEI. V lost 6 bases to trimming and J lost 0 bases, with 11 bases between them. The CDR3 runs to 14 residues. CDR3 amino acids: CASSYHRVNTEAFF. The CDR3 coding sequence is TGTGCCAGCAGCTATCACAGAGTGAACACTGAAGCTTTCTTT.

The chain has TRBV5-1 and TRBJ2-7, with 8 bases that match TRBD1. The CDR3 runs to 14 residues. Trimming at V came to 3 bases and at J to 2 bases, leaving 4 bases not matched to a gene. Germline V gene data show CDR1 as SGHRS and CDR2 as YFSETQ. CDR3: CASSWDRRAYEQYF. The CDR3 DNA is TGCGCCAGCAGCTGGGACAGGAGGGCCTACGAGCAGTACTTC.

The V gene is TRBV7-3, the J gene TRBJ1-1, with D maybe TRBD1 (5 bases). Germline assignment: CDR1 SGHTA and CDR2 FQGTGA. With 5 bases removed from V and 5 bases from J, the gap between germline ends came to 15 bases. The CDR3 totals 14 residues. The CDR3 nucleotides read TGTGCCAGCAGCCGGGCCGGGGGTGGAACTGAAGCTTTCTTT. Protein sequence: CASSRAGGGTEAFF.

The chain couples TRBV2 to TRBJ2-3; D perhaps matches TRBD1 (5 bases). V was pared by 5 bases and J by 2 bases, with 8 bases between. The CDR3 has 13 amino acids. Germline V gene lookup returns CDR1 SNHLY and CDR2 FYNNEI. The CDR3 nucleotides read TGTGCCAGCAGTAGGGGCCTCACAGATACGCAGTATTTT. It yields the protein CASSRGLTDTQYF.

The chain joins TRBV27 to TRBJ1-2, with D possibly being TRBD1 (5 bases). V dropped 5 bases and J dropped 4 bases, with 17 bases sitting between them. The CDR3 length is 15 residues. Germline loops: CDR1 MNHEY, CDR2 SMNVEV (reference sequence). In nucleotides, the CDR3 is TGTGCCAGCAGTCGTTTAAATCAGGGTGGCTATGGCTACACCTTC. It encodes CASSRLNQGGYGYTF.

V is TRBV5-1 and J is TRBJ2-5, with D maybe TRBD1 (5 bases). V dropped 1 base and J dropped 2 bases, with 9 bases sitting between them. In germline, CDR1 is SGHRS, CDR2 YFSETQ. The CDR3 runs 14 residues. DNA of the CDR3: TGCGCCAGCAGCTTGAGGAACAGGCAAGAGACCCAGTACTTC. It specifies CASSLRNRQETQYF. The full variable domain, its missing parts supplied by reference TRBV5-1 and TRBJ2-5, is KAGVTQTPRYLIKTRGQQVTLSCSPISGHRSVSWYQQTPGQGLQFLFEYFSETQRNKGNFPGRFSGRQFSNSRSEMNVSTLELGDSALYLCASSLRNRQETQYFGPGTRLLVL.

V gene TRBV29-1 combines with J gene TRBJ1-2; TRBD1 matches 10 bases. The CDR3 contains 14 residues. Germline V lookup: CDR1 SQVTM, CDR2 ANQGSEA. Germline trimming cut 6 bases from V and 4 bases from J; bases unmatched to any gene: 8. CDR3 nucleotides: TGCAGCGTCGGACAGGGGGGTCGTGGCTATGGCTACACCTTC. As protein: CSVGQGGRGYGYTF.

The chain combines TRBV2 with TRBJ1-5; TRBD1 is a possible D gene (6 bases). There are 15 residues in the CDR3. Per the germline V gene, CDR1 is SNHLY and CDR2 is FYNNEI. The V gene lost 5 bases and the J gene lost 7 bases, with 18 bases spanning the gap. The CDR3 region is CASSTGTSDHQPQHF. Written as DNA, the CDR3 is TGTGCCAGCAGTACTGGGACATCGGACCACCAGCCCCAGCATTTT.

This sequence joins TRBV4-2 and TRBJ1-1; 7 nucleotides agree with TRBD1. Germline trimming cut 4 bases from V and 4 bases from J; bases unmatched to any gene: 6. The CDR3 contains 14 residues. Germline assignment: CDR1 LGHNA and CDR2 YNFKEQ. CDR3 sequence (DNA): TGTGCCAGCAGCCTAAGTTCAGGGGGCACTGAAGCTTTCTTT. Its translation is CASSLSSGGTEAFF.

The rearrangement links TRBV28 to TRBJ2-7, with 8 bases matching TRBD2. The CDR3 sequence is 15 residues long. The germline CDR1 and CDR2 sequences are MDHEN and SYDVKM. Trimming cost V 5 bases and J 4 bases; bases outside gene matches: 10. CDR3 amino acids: CASSGPGLGKYEQYF. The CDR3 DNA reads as TGTGCCAGCAGTGGACCGGGACTAGGAAAATACGAGCAGTACTTC.

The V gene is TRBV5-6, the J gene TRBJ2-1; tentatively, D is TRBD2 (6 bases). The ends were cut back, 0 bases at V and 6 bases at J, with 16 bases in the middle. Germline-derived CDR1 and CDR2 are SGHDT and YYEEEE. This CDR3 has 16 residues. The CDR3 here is CASSLAVGGGPNEQFF. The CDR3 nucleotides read TGTGCCAGCAGCTTGGCCGTTGGGGGAGGCCCCAATGAGCAGTTCTTC.

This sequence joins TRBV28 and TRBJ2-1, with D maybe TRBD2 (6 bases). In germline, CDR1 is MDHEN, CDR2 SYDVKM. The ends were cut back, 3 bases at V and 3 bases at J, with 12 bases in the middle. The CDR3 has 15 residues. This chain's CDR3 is CASSLGEAVYNEQFF. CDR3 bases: TGTGCCAGCAGTTTGGGGGAGGCAGTCTACAATGAGCAGTTCTTC. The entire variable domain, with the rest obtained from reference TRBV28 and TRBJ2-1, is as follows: DVKVTQSSRYLVKRTGEKVFLECVQDMDHENMFWYRQDPGLGLRLIYFSYDVKMKEKGDIPEGYSVSREKKERFSLILESASTNQTSMYLCASSLGEAVYNEQFFGPGTRLTVL.

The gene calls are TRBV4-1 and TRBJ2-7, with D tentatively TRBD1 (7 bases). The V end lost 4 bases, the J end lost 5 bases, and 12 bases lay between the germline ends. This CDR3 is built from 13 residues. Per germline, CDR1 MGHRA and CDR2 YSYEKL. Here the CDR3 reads CASSLEGANEQYF. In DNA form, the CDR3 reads TGCGCCAGCAGCCTGGAGGGGGCCAACGAGCAGTACTTC.

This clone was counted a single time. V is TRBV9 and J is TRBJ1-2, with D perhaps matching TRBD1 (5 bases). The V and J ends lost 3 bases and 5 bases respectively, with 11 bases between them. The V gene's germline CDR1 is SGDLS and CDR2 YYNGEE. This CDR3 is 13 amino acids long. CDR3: CASSASGGYGYTF. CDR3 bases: TGTGCCAGCAGCGCTTCCGGGGGTTATGGCTACACCTTC.

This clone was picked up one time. The CDR3 DNA follows: TGTGCCAGCAGACCTAGGCAGGGGCCCGGTACGCAGTATTTT. It is translated as CASRPRQGPGTQYF. The chain employs TRBV5-4 and TRBJ2-3; maybe TRBD1 (6 bases). The CDR3 consists of 14 residues. Between the trimmed V and J ends, which lost 5 bases and 8 bases, there was a span of 18 bases. Germline assignment: CDR1 SGHNT and CDR2 YYREEE (reference sequence).

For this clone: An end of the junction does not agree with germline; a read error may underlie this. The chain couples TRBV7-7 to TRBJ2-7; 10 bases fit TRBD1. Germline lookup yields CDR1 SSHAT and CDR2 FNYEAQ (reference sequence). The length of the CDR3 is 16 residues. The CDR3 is CASSPAGDRGGYEQYF. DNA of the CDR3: TGTGCTAGCAGCCCGGCGGGGGACAGGGGAGGCTACGAGCAGTACTTC.

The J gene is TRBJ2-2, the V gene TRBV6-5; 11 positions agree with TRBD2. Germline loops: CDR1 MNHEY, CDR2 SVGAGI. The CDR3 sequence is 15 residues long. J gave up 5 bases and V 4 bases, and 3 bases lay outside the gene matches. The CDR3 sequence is CASSFASGRTGELFF. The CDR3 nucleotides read TGTGCCAGCAGTTTTGCTAGCGGGAGGACCGGGGAGCTGTTTTTT.

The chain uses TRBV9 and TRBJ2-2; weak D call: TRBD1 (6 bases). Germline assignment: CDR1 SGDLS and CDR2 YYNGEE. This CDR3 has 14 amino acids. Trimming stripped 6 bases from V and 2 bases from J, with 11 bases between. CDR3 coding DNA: TGTGCCAGCAATACAGGGATAAACACCGGGGAGCTGTTTTTT. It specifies CASNTGINTGELFF. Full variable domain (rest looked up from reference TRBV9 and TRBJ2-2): DSGVTQTPKHLITATGQRVTLRCSPRSGDLSVYWYQQSLDQGLQFLIQYYNGEERAKGNILERFSAQQFPDLHSELNLSSLELGDSALYFCASNTGINTGELFFGEGSRLTVL.

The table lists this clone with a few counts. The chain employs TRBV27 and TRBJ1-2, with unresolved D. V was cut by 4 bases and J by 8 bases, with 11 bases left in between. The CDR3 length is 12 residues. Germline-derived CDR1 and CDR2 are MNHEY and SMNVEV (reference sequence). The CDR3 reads CASSSSTSGYTF. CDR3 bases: TGTGCCAGCAGTTCTAGCACCTCCGGCTACACCTTC.

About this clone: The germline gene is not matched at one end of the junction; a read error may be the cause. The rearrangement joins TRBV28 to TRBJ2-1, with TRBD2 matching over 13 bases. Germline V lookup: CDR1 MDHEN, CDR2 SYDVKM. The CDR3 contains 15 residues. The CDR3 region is CASSIGLAGARVSVF. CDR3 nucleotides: TGTGCCAGCAGCATAGGACTAGCGGGAGCTAGGGTGTCGGTCTTC.